This record concerns one T cell receptor beta chain sequence. What it recognizes is unknown. The libraries were made with immunoSEQ v3.0 at survey level. Sequencing was intended to reach about 40,000-55,000 T-cell genomes per sample. Sequencing was performed with immunoSEQ multiplex PCR; in TCRdb, only in-frame clones are kept and a portion is missing. The table shows about 28,000 clones, with 84% occurring only once. Without exception, participants with HIV were treated in the United States. The CDR3 is 13 residues long. V dropped 1 base and J dropped 2 bases, with 4 bases sitting between them. Germline V gene lookup returns CDR1 SGHKS and CDR2 YYEKEE (reference sequence). This sample is drawn from a study of long-term antiretroviral therapy in people with HIV. Overall study results and limits: Therapy changes, viral resistance and ART adherence were not documented in the available data.

The genes are TRBV5-5 and TRBJ1-5, with D hard to call. The sequence was collected from a man between 18 and 29 years old with HIV. Sequenced material: unsorted PBMCs, taken 0.4 years after starting antiretroviral therapy. CDR3 coding DNA: TGTGCCAGCAGCTTGAATGGCAATCAGCCCCAGCATTTT. Amino acid sequence: CASSLNGNQPQHF.